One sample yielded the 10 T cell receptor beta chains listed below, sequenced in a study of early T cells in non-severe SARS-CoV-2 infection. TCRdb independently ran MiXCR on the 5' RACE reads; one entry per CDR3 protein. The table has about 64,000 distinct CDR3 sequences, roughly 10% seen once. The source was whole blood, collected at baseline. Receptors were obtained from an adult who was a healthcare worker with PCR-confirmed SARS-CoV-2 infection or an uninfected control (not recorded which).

In DNA, the CDR3 is TGCGCCAGCAGTGAGTCGGCAGACACGTATAGCAATCAGCCCCAGCATTTT. Amino acids: CASSESADTYSNQPQHF. This rearrangement joins TRBV10-1 to TRBJ1-5; the D is unclear. The CDR3 sequence is 17 residues long. Germline CDR1 WNHNN, CDR2 SYGVQD (reference sequence). V was trimmed by 0 bases and J by 0 bases, leaving 12 bases between them.

The CDR3 nucleotides are TGTGCCATCAGCGGTAGCACAGATACGCAGTATTTT. The encoded protein is CAISGSTDTQYF. The chain joins TRBV10-3 to TRBJ2-3; D is unresolved. The CDR3 runs to 12 residues. Per the germline V gene, CDR1 is ENHRY and CDR2 is SYGVKD. Trimming shortened V by 6 bases and J by 0 bases, and 4 bases separated the two germline ends.

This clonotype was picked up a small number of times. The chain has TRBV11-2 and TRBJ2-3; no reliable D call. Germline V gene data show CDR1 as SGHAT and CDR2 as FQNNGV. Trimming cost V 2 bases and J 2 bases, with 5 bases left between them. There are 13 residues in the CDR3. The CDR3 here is CASSLRSTDTQYF. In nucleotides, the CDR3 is TGTGCCAGCAGCTTACGATCCACAGATACGCAGTATTTT.

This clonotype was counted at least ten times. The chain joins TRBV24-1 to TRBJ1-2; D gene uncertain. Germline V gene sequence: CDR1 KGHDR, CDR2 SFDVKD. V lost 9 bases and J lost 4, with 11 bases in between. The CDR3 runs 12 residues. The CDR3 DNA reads TGTGCCACCGTTCAGTCGAGCTATGGCTACACCTTC. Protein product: CATVQSSYGYTF.

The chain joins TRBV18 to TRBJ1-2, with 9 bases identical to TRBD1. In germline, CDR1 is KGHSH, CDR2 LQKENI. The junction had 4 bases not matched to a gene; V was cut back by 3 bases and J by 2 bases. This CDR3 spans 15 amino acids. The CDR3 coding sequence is TGTGCCAGCTCACCTACAGGACAGGGGAACTATGGCTACACCTTC. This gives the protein CASSPTGQGNYGYTF. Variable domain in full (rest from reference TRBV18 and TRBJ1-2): NAGVMQNPRHLVRRRGQEARLRCSPMKGHSHVYWYRQLPEEGLKFMVYLQKENIIDESGMPKERFSAEFPKEGPSILRIQQVVRGDSAAYFCASSPTGQGNYGYTFGSGTRLTVV.

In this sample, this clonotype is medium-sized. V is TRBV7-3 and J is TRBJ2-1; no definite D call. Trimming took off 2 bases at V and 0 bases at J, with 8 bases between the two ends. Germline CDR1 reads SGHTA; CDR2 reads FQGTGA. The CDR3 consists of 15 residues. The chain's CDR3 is CASSLDMSSYNEQFF. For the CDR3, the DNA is TGTGCCAGCAGCTTAGACATGAGCTCCTACAATGAGCAGTTCTTC.

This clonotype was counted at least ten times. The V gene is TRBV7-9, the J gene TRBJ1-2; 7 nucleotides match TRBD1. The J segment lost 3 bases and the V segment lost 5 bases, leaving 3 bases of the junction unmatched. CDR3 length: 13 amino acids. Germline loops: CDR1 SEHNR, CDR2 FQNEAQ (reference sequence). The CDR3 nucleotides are TGTGCCAGCAGCCCCGGGACAGACTATGGCTACACCTTC. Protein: CASSPGTDYGYTF.

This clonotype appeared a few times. CDR3: CASSYAGTDTYEQYF. CDR3 DNA sequence: TGTGCCAGCAGTTACGCCGGGACAGACACCTACGAGCAGTACTTC. The V call is TRBV6-2 or TRBV6-3, the J call TRBJ2-7; 7 bases are shared with TRBD1. Germline V gives CDR1 MNHEY, CDR2 SVGEGT. Losses at the gene ends were 2 bases for V and 2 bases for J; bases not matched to a gene: 6. There are 15 residues in the CDR3.

Here the CDR3 reads CSAQLGVFDEKLFF. As DNA, the CDR3 is TGCAGTGCTCAACTGGGCGTATTTGATGAAAAACTGTTTTTT. J is TRBJ1-4 and V is TRBV20-1, with unresolved D. V gave up 5 bases and J gave up 6 bases, with 16 bases separating them. CDR1 and CDR2 from the germline V gene are DFQATT and SNEGSKA (reference sequence). This CDR3 is built from 14 residues.

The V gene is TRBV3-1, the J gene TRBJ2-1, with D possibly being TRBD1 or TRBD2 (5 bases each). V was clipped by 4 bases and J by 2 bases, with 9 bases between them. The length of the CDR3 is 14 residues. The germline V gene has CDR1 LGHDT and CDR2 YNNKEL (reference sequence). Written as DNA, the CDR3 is TGTGCCAGCAGCCTTCAGGGAGCCTACAATGAGCAGTTCTTC. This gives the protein CASSLQGAYNEQFF.